A single sample is the source of the 25 T cell receptor beta chains below, sequenced in a study of cytomegalovirus exposure and HLA in healthy donors. The PCR was carried out with 60 Vbeta primers and 13 Jbeta primers. The data were produced by immunoSEQ multiplex PCR, yet TCRdb's version contains in-frame clones alone and is incomplete. The table shows 85,000 to 120,000 clones, with about two thirds occurring only once. Material: PBMCs. These receptors all come from a boy between 10 and 17 years old in good health and CMV-seronegative.

The V and J genes are TRBV2 and TRBJ1-2; D is uncertain. This CDR3 is 13 amino acids long. V gave up 3 bases and J gave up 7 bases, with 12 bases separating them. Germline CDR1 is SNHLY and CDR2 is FYNNEI. The CDR3 reads CASSDEGRFGYTF. The CDR3 DNA reads TGTGCCAGCAGTGATGAAGGGAGGTTTGGCTACACCTTC.

J is TRBJ1-2 and V is TRBV7-9; the match to TRBD1 covers 11 bases. The CDR3 extends over 17 amino acids. Germline V CDR1 and CDR2: SEHNR, FQNEAQ (reference sequence). J gave up 6 bases and V 1 base, and 10 bases lay outside the gene matches. The CDR3 region is CASSLGRGTGGRDGYTF. The DNA for the CDR3 is TGTGCCAGCAGCTTAGGTCGGGGGACAGGGGGAAGAGATGGCTACACCTTC.

This clone was counted only a few times. The V and J genes are TRBV28 and TRBJ2-6; D possibly corresponds to TRBD2 (5 bases). CDR3 length equals 15 residues. The V gene's germline CDR1 is MDHEN and CDR2 SYDVKM. Trimming shortened V by 0 bases and J by 2 bases, and 5 bases separated the two germline ends. The CDR3 region is CASSLWGAGANVLTF. The DNA for the CDR3 is TGTGCCAGCAGTTTATGGGGAGCTGGGGCCAACGTCCTGACTTTC.

This clone was seen only a few times. The chain couples TRBV9 to TRBJ2-3; maybe TRBD1 (6 bases). Trimming took off 0 bases at V and 2 bases at J, with 7 bases between the two ends. This CDR3 contains 14 residues. Germline V gives CDR1 SGDLS, CDR2 YYNGEE. The CDR3 reads CASSVDRDTDTQYF. The CDR3 region has the DNA TGTGCCAGCAGCGTAGACAGGGACACAGATACGCAGTATTTT.

The sample holds a few counts of this clone. The J gene is TRBJ2-1, the V gene TRBV4-3; 8 nucleotides agree with TRBD2. V shed 0 bases and J 0 bases; nucleotides not matched to a gene: 10. The CDR3 is 19 residues long. Germline V CDR1 and CDR2: LGHNA, YSLEER. In DNA form, the CDR3 reads TGCGCCAGCAGCCAAGATCCCTCTCAGCGGGGGCCCTCCTACAATGAGCAGTTCTTC. Residues: CASSQDPSQRGPSYNEQFF.

The rearrangement uses TRBV5-4 and TRBJ2-5; no reliable D call. V lost 2 bases and J 4 bases, leaving 15 bases between the germline ends. The germline gives CDR1 SGHNT, CDR2 YYREEE (reference sequence). The CDR3 is 15 residues long. CDR3 loop: CASSFSRTVTETQYF. As DNA, the CDR3 is TGTGCCAGCAGCTTTTCTCGAACGGTAACAGAGACCCAGTACTTC.

The chain uses TRBV5-1 and TRBJ2-5, with D maybe TRBD2 (5 bases). CDR1 and CDR2 from the germline V gene are SGHRS and YFSETQ. The V and J ends lost 4 bases and 3 bases respectively, with 10 bases between them. The CDR3 spans 13 residues. The CDR3 loop reads CASSIGLEETQYF. The CDR3 DNA reads TGCGCCAGCAGCATCGGACTGGAAGAGACCCAGTACTTC.

This clone was seen only a few times. This chain's CDR3 is CASSPSRGPLLGANVLTF. DNA of the CDR3: TGTGCCAGCAGCCCGAGCCGAGGCCCCCTTCTCGGGGCCAACGTCCTGACTTTC. The V and J genes are TRBV5-8 and TRBJ2-6, with D unclear. The CDR3 covers 18 residues. Looked up from germline, CDR1 is SGHTS and CDR2 is YDEGEE. The V and J ends lost 4 bases and 4 bases respectively, with 21 bases between them.

V usage is TRBV10-3 and J usage is TRBJ1-1, with TRBD1 matching 7 bases. The CDR3 has 14 residues. From germline, CDR1 is ENHRY and CDR2 SYGVKD. Trimming removed 7 bases from V and 5 bases from J; junction bases left unmatched: 10. The CDR3 sequence: CAITPRDSITEAFF. CDR3 in DNA: TGTGCCATCACCCCCCGGGACAGTATAACTGAAGCTTTCTTT.

The rearrangement joins TRBV5-4 to TRBJ1-1; 7 bases align to TRBD1. Germline V gives CDR1 SGHNT, CDR2 YYREEE (reference sequence). Trimming at V came to 7 bases and at J to 1 base, leaving 7 bases not matched to a gene. The CDR3 loop spans 14 amino acids. The CDR3 loop is CASLGQAGNTEAFF. The CDR3, as DNA: TGTGCCAGCCTCGGACAGGCCGGGAACACTGAAGCTTTCTTT.

The chain is built from TRBV19 and TRBJ2-1; D uncertain. Trimming stripped 5 bases from V and 0 bases from J, with 5 bases between. This CDR3 region has 13 residues. The germline V gene encodes CDR1 LNHDA and CDR2 SQIVND (reference sequence). The CDR3 spells CASSYNSYNEQFF. The CDR3 region has the DNA TGTGCCAGTAGTTATAACTCCTACAATGAGCAGTTCTTC.

The gene calls are TRBV11-2 and TRBJ1-5; weak D call: TRBD1 (6 bases). V lost 4 bases, J lost 4 bases, and 11 bases lay in between. This CDR3 has 14 amino acids. CDR1 and CDR2 from the germline V gene are SGHAT and FQNNGV. The CDR3 is CASSSRDKNQPQHF. The CDR3 coding sequence is TGTGCCAGCAGCTCCCGGGACAAAAATCAGCCCCAGCATTTT.

J is TRBJ1-1 and V is TRBV9; D gene unclear. CDR3 length equals 14 residues. Between the trimmed V and J ends, which lost 0 bases and 5 bases, there was a span of 11 bases. From germline, CDR1 is SGDLS and CDR2 YYNGEE. For the CDR3, the DNA is TGTGCCAGCAGCGTAGTCCCTCAGCGGACTGAAGCTTTCTTT. Its protein product is CASSVVPQRTEAFF.

CDR3 protein: CASSVTSLDEQFF. DNA of the CDR3: TGTGCCAGCAGCGTAACTAGCCTCGATGAGCAGTTCTTC. The rearrangement joins TRBV9 to TRBJ2-1; tentative D call: TRBD2 (6 bases). The CDR3 length is 13 residues. The germline V gene encodes CDR1 SGDLS and CDR2 YYNGEE. Trimming removed 1 base at V and 8 bases at J, with 10 bases between.

This clone showed up just a few times. The chain is built from TRBV29-1 and TRBJ2-1, with a weak D call TRBD2 (5 bases). CDR1 and CDR2 from the germline V gene are SQVTM and ANQGSEA. This CDR3 spans 13 amino acids. Trimming took off 4 bases at V and 0 bases at J, with 7 bases between the two ends. CDR3 in amino acids: CSVGSGSYNEQFF. The CDR3 nucleotides are TGCAGCGTTGGGAGCGGCTCCTACAATGAGCAGTTCTTC.

The genes are TRBV5-1 and TRBJ2-3; 7 bases agree with TRBD1. The CDR3 consists of 13 residues. With 7 bases clipped from V and 4 bases from J, the junction kept 6 bases outside the gene matches. Germline V gene sequence: CDR1 SGHRS, CDR2 YFSETQ. CDR3 loop: CASQDRFADTQYF. As DNA, the CDR3 is TGCGCCAGCCAGGACAGGTTCGCAGATACGCAGTATTTT. Filled out from reference TRBV5-1 and TRBJ2-3, the complete variable domain reads KAGVTQTPRYLIKTRGQQVTLSCSPISGHRSVSWYQQTPGQGLQFLFEYFSETQRNKGNFPGRFSGRQFSNSRSEMNVSTLELGDSALYLCASQDRFADTQYFGPGTRLTVL.

In its sample, this clone was seen a few times. This chain links TRBV28 with TRBJ2-1; TRBD2 aligns across 10 bases. The CDR3 sequence is 20 residues long. V shed 5 bases and J 7 bases; nucleotides not matched to a gene: 23. Germline loops: CDR1 MDHEN, CDR2 SYDVKM. For the CDR3, the DNA is TGTGCCAGCAGTCCCGCAAAAGTTGGTCTAGCGGGAGCATACCCTAATGAGCAGTTCTTC. Protein: CASSPAKVGLAGAYPNEQFF. The entire variable domain, with the rest obtained from reference TRBV28 and TRBJ2-1, is as follows: DVKVTQSSRYLVKRTGEKVFLECVQDMDHENMFWYRQDPGLGLRLIYFSYDVKMKEKGDIPEGYSVSREKKERFSLILESASTNQTSMYLCASSPAKVGLAGAYPNEQFFGPGTRLTVL.

The J gene is TRBJ1-5, the V gene TRBV27; 8 nucleotides agree with TRBD1. V was pared by 8 bases and J by 3 bases, with 6 bases of the junction left unmatched. CDR1 and CDR2 from the germline V gene are MNHEY and SMNVEV (reference sequence). This CDR3 comprises 14 residues. The CDR3 loop reads CASQQGADNQPQHF. CDR3 sequence (DNA): TGTGCCAGCCAGCAGGGGGCGGACAATCAGCCCCAGCATTTT.

This clone was seen just once. The rearrangement joins TRBV6-5 to TRBJ1-2; D is unclear. Germline CDR1 reads MNHEY; CDR2 reads SVGAGI. The CDR3 has 15 amino acids. V was pared by 5 bases and J by 0 bases, with 13 bases between. The CDR3 DNA follows: TGTGCCAGCAGTACTAAGACGGTTTCTAACTATGGCTACACCTTC. Protein: CASSTKTVSNYGYTF.

Comments on this clone: This sample includes further DNA sequences coding for the same CDR3. The chain uses TRBV27 and TRBJ1-2; 9 nucleotides agree with TRBD1. With 0 bases clipped from V and 5 bases from J, the junction kept 1 base outside the gene matches. This CDR3 has 14 amino acids. Germline V gives CDR1 MNHEY, CDR2 SMNVEV (reference sequence). This chain's CDR3 is CASSLSGTGYGYTF. The CDR3 bases are TGTGCCAGCAGTTTATCAGGGACAGGGTATGGCTACACCTTC.

The rearrangement joins TRBV11-2 to TRBJ2-4; possible D gene TRBD1, 6 bases. The ends were cut back, 3 bases at V and 8 bases at J, with 11 bases in the middle. The CDR3 contains 13 residues. The germline CDR1 and CDR2 sequences are SGHAT and FQNNGV. The CDR3 DNA is TGTGCCAGCAGCTTGGACAGCCTGGACATTCAGTACTTC. The encoded protein is CASSLDSLDIQYF.

CDR3 nucleotides: TGTGCCAGCAGCTACGGCACTGAAGCTTTCTTT. Amino acids: CASSYGTEAFF. The chain combines TRBV5-6 with TRBJ1-1; D is ambiguous. CDR3 length: 11 residues. CDR1 is SGHDT, CDR2 YYEEEE, per germline. V lost 3 bases to trimming and J lost 4 bases, with 4 bases between them.

The chain has TRBV28 and TRBJ2-1; 9 nucleotides align to TRBD1. Germline CDR1 is MDHEN and CDR2 is SYDVKM. This CDR3 has 14 amino acids. Unmatched junction bases numbered 4, after V lost 3 bases and J lost 7 bases. The CDR3 loop is CASSLDRGGNEQFF. CDR3 nucleotide sequence: TGTGCCAGCAGTTTGGACAGGGGTGGGAATGAGCAGTTCTTC.

The chain is built from TRBV7-9 and TRBJ1-5, with 8 bases matching TRBD1. The ends lost 5 bases at V and 4 bases at J; junction bases unmatched: 7. The CDR3 has 15 amino acids. Germline V gene lookup returns CDR1 SEHNR and CDR2 FQNEAQ (reference sequence). The CDR3 bases are TGTGCCAGCAGCCCCGACAGGGGTCGGAATCAGCCCCAGCATTTT. Its translation is CASSPDRGRNQPQHF. Drawing the rest from reference TRBV7-9 and TRBJ1-5, the complete variable domain is DTGVSQNPRHKITKRGQNVTFRCDPISEHNRLYWYRQTLGQGPEFLTYFQNEAQLEKSRLLSDRFSAERPKGSFSTLEIQRTEQGDSAMYLCASSPDRGRNQPQHFGDGTRLSIL.

This rearrangement joins TRBV5-4 to TRBJ2-5; 9 nucleotides agree with TRBD2. Germline V gives CDR1 SGHNT, CDR2 YYREEE (reference sequence). V lost 3 bases, J lost 4 bases, and 4 bases stayed unmatched. This CDR3 has 14 residues. CDR3: CASSSPTSGETQYF. CDR3 DNA: TGTGCCAGCAGCTCACCGACTAGCGGAGAGACCCAGTACTTC.